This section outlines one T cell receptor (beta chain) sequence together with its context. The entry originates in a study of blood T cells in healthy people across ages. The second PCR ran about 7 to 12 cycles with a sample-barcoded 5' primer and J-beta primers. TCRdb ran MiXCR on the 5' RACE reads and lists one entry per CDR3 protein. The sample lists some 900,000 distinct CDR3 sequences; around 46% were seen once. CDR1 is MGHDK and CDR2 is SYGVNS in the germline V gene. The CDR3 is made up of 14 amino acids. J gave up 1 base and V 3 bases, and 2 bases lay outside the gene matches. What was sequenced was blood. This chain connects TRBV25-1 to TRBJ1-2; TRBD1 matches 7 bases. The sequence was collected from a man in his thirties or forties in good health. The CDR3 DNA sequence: TGTGCCAGCAGTGACCAGGGGGATAACTATGGCTACACCTTC. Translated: CASSDQGDNYGYTF.